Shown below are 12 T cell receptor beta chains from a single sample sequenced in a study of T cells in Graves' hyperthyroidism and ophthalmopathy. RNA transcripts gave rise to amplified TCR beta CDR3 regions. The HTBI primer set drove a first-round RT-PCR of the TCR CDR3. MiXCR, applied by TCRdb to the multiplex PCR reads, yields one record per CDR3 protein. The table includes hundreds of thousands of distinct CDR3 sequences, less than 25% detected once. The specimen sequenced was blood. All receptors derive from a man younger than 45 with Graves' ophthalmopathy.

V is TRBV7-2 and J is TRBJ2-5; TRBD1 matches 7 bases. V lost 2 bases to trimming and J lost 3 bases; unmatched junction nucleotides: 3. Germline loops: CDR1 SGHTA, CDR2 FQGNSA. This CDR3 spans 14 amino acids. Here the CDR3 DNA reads TGTGCCAGCAGCTTAAGGGGGCCAAAAGAGACCCAGTACTTC. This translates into CASSLRGPKETQYF. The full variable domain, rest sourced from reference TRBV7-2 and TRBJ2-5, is GAGVSQSPSNKVTEKGKDVELRCDPISGHTALYWYRQSLGQGLEFLIYFQGNSAPDKSGLPSDRFSAERTGGSVSTLTIQRTQQEDSAVYLCASSLRGPKETQYFGPGTRLLVL.

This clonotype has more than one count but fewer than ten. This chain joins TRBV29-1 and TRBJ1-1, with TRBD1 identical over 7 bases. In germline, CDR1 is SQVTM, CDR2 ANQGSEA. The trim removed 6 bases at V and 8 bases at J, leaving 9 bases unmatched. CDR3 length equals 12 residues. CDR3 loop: CSVGGGAPEAFF. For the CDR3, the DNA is TGCAGCGTAGGAGGGGGCGCACCAGAAGCTTTCTTT.

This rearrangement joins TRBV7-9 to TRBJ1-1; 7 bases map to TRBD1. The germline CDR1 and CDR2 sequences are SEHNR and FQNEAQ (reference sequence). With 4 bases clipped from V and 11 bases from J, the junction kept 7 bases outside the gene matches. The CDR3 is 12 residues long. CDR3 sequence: CASSSDRAVAFF. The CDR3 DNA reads TGTGCCAGCAGCTCCGACAGGGCTGTTGCTTTCTTT.

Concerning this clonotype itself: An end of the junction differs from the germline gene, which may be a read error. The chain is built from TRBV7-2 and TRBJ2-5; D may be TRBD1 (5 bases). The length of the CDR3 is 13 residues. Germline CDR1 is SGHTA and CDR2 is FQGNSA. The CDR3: CASSSTGKEPQYF. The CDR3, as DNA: TGTGCCAGCAGCTCTACAGGAAAAGAGCCCCAGTACTTC.

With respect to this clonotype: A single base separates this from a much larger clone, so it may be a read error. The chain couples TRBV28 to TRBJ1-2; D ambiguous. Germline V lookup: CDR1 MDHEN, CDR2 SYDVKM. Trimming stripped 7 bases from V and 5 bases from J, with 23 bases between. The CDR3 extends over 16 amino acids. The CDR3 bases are TGTGCCAGCACCCCTTTCCGAAGGGTAGAGGAGTATGGCTACACCTTC. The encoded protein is CASTPFRRVEEYGYTF.

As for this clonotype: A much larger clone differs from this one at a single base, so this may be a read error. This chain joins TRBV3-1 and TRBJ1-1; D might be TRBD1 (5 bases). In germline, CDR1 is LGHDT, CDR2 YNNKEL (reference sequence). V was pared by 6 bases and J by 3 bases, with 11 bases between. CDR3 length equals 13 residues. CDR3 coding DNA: TGTGCCAGCAGATCAGGGCAGGACACTGAAGCTTTCTTT. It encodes CASRSGQDTEAFF.

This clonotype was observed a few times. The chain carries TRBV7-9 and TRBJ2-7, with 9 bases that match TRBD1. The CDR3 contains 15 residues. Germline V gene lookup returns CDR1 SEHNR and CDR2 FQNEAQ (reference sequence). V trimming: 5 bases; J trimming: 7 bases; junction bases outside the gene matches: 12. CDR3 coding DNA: TGTGCCAGCAGCCGCGACCGGGACAGGGAAGGGGAGCAGTACTTC. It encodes CASSRDRDREGEQYF.

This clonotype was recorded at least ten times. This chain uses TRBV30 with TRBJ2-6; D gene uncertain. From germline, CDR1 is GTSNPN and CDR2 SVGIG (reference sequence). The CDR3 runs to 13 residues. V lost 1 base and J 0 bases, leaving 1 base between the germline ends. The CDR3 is CAWSASGANVLTF. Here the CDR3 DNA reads TGTGCCTGGAGTGCCTCTGGGGCCAACGTCCTGACTTTC.

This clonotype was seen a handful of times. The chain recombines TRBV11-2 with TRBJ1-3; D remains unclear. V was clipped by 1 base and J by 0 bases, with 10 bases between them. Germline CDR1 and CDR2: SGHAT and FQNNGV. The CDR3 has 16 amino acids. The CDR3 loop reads CASSLVGPSSGNTIYF. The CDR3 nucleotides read TGTGCCAGCAGCTTAGTAGGCCCCAGCTCTGGAAACACCATATATTTT.

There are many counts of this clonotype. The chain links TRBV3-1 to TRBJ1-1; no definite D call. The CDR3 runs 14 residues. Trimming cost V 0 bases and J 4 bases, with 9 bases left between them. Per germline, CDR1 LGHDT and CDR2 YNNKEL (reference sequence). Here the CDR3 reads CASSQERRGTEAFF. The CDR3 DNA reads TGTGCCAGCAGCCAAGAGAGGAGAGGCACTGAAGCTTTCTTT.

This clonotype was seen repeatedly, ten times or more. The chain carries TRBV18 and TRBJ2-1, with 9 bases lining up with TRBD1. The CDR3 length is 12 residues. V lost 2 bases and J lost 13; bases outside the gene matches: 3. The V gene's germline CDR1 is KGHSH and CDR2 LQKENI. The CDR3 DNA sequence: TGTGCCAGCTCACCAGGACAGGGGCCCCAGTTCTTC. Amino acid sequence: CASSPGQGPQFF.

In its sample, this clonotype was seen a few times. The CDR3 sequence is CASSQNRGAGYEQYF. In DNA form, the CDR3 reads TGTGCCAGCAGCCAAAACAGGGGGGCGGGCTACGAGCAGTACTTC. The rearrangement uses TRBV14 and TRBJ2-7; TRBD1 agrees at 8 bases. CDR1 and CDR2 (germline): SGHDN, FVKESK. Losses at the gene ends were 2 bases for V and 3 bases for J; bases not matched to a gene: 6. The CDR3 sequence is 15 residues long.